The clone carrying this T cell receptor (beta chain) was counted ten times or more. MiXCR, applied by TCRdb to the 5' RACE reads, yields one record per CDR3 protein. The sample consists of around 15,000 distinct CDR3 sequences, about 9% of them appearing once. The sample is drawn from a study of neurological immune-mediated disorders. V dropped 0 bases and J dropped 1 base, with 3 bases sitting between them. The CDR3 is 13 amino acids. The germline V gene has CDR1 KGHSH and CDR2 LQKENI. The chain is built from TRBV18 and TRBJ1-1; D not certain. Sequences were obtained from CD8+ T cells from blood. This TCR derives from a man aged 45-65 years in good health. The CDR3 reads CASSPPENTEAFF. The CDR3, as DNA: TGTGCCAGCTCACCACCCGAGAACACTGAAGCTTTCTTT.